This TCR beta chain was sequenced for a study of T cell clones after liver transplantation. Profiled with immunoSEQ multiplex PCR; TCRdb holds only in-frame clones, not every one. Found here are 15,000 to 20,000 clones, 70% to 90% of them singletons; the top ten hold about a third. This clone has only one observation. Per germline, CDR1 MRHNA and CDR2 SNTAGT. V shed 0 bases and J shed 4 bases, with 6 bases lying between them. This CDR3 is built from 13 residues. The sample in question was CD8+ T cells from blood, obtained around 50 months after liver transplant. This receptor was identified in a human patient who received a liver transplant. The graft donor may have contributed some T cells. This sequence joins TRBV6-4 and TRBJ1-1; no firm D call. CDR3 sequence (DNA): TGTGCCAGCAGTGACTCCGGCACCACTGAAGCTTTCTTT. Translating it yields CASSDSGTTEAFF.